This T cell receptor (beta chain) was identified in a study of T-cell reconstitution after alpha-beta-depleted transplantation in children. This clonotype was seen many times. Germline CDR1 reads SQVTM; CDR2 reads ANQGSEA. V lost 7 bases to trimming and J lost 2 bases, with 13 bases between them. The CDR3 length is 13 residues. A library of TCRbeta sequences, prepared with unique molecular identifiers, was generated. TCRdb recomputed calls from the PCR reads with MiXCR, one row per CDR3 protein. The table includes 170,000 or so distinct CDR3 sequences, less than 8% detected once. The source is a human donor who donated a stem cell graft to a child with Wiskott-Aldrich syndrome. The sequenced sample was PBMCs from the stem cell graft donor, obtained from the stem cell graft. V and J are TRBV29-1 and TRBJ2-3; the D call may be TRBD1 or TRBD2 (5 bases each). Here the CDR3 reads CSARGRFTDTQYF. The CDR3 coding sequence is TGCAGCGCAAGGGGACGGTTCACAGATACGCAGTATTTT.